These 17 T cell receptor beta chains were all obtained from the same sample, sequenced in a study of response to subunit inactivated influenza vaccine (dated by TCRdb to about 2018). Library method: RT-PCR. Sequencer: Illumina HiSeq 2500. TCRdb reprocessing: public reads trimmed at Q25 with fastp, clones called with MiXCR, in-frame beta chains kept. Rows with a matching CDR3 protein are joined into one entry that keeps the most common DNA and genes. This sample has more than 550,000 distinct CDR3 sequences in its table, and 12% of those were observed once. About 10% of the sample belongs to the ten largest clones. Material: PBMCs from blood, obtained on the day of vaccination. The receptors here all came from a man aged 45-65 years who received an inactivated influenza vaccine. Donor details come from another sample of the same person, matched by shared clones.

This clonotype has more than one count but fewer than ten. V usage is TRBV4-2 and J usage is TRBJ2-7; D perhaps matches TRBD2 (5 bases). This CDR3 has 16 amino acids. Trimming removed 0 bases from V and 5 bases from J, with 17 bases in between. Germline loops: CDR1 LGHNA, CDR2 YNFKEQ. This CDR3 reads CASSQDRLGSGDEQYF. The CDR3 nucleotides read TGTGCCAGCAGCCAAGATCGGTTAGGGAGTGGCGACGAGCAGTACTTC.

The chain couples TRBV5-1 to TRBJ2-7; 9 nucleotides line up with TRBD2. Looked up from germline, CDR1 is SGHRS and CDR2 is YFSETQ. Trimming cost V 4 bases and J 5 bases; bases outside gene matches: 4. This CDR3 is 13 amino acids long. The CDR3 nucleotides are TGCGCCAGCAGCACTAGCGGGTCCCACGAGCAGTACTTC. It specifies CASSTSGSHEQYF.

V gene TRBV20-1 combines with J gene TRBJ2-1; 14 bases align to TRBD2. The CDR3 is made up of 14 amino acids. V was pared by 6 bases and J by 7 bases, with 5 bases of the junction left unmatched. Per germline, CDR1 DFQATT and CDR2 SNEGSKA (reference sequence). In nucleotides, the CDR3 is TGCAGTGCGTCCGGACTAGCGGGAGGTAATGAGCAGTTCTTC. This gives the protein CSASGLAGGNEQFF.

The chain has TRBV12-3 or TRBV12-4 and TRBJ2-5; 11 nucleotides align to TRBD2. The CDR3 loop spans 15 amino acids. Trimming took 6 bases from V and 5 from J; bases not matched to a gene: 8. CDR3 loop: CASSPRLAGTETQYF. In DNA form, the CDR3 reads TGTGCCAGCAGCCCGAGACTAGCGGGGACGGAGACCCAGTACTTC.

This clonotype was detected a few times. The J gene is TRBJ2-5, the V gene TRBV5-1; 7 bases agree with TRBD2. V shed 4 bases, J shed 1 base, and the junction held 10 bases outside the gene matches. CDR1 and CDR2 (germline): SGHRS, YFSETQ. CDR3 length equals 16 residues. The CDR3 region is CASSPSTSSSQETQYF. DNA for the CDR3: TGCGCCAGCAGCCCATCGACTAGCTCCTCCCAAGAGACCCAGTACTTC. The variable domain in full, completed from reference TRBV5-1 and TRBJ2-5, reads KAGVTQTPRYLIKTRGQQVTLSCSPISGHRSVSWYQQTPGQGLQFLFEYFSETQRNKGNFPGRFSGRQFSNSRSEMNVSTLELGDSALYLCASSPSTSSSQETQYFGPGTRLLVL.

This clonotype was counted between two and nine times. The DNA of the CDR3 is TGTGCCAGCAGCTTAGGTGGCAGGGGGCAAGATACGCAGTATTTT. This sequence encodes CASSLGGRGQDTQYF. The chain employs TRBV11-2 and TRBJ2-3, with 8 bases matching TRBD1. Germline V gene lookup returns CDR1 SGHAT and CDR2 FQNNGV. The CDR3 covers 15 residues. After removal of 1 base from V and 5 bases from J, the junction contained 5 bases not matched to a gene.

Turning to this clonotype: The germline gene is not matched at one end of the junction; a read error may be the cause. V usage is TRBV20-1 and J usage is TRBJ2-1; D might be TRBD2 (5 bases). The CDR3 runs to 15 residues. Germline loops: CDR1 DFQATT, CDR2 SNEGSKA (reference sequence). CDR3 residues: CSATRAVEWINKQFF. CDR3 DNA sequence: TGCAGTGCCACGCGAGCGGTGGAGTGGATCAATAAGCAGTTCTTC.

The chain's CDR3 is CASSRTSGITYNEQFF. The CDR3 region has the DNA TGTGCCAGCAGCCGGACTAGCGGGATCACCTACAATGAGCAGTTCTTC. The chain is built from TRBV7-2 and TRBJ2-1, with 12 nucleotides matching TRBD2. There are 16 residues in the CDR3. Germline CDR1 is SGHTA and CDR2 is FQGNSA. The J segment lost 2 bases and the V segment lost 5 bases, leaving 4 bases of the junction unmatched.

This clonotype was seen at least ten times. The genes are TRBV28 and TRBJ2-1; perhaps TRBD2 as D (5 bases). The CDR3 totals 16 residues. Germline CDR1 and CDR2: MDHEN and SYDVKM. V was pared by 3 bases and J by 6 bases, with 18 bases between. The CDR3 sequence: CASSFSSGGGSNEQFF. The CDR3 bases are TGTGCCAGCAGTTTCTCAAGCGGAGGCGGTTCCAATGAGCAGTTCTTC.

This clonotype has ten or more counts. This chain uses TRBV5-1 with TRBJ2-1, with TRBD1 identical over 7 bases. The CDR3 covers 13 residues. The ends lost 0 bases at V and 13 bases at J; junction bases unmatched: 7. Germline CDR1 reads SGHRS; CDR2 reads YFSETQ. The CDR3: CASSLAVRDSQFF. The CDR3 DNA reads TGCGCCAGCAGCTTGGCCGTCCGGGACAGCCAGTTCTTC.

The chain employs TRBV6-2 or TRBV6-3 and TRBJ2-5, with D perhaps TRBD2 (6 bases). CDR3 size: 13 residues. V lost 10 bases, J lost 2 bases, and 14 bases lay in between. Germline-derived CDR1 and CDR2 are MNHEY and SVGEGT. CDR3 in DNA: TGTGCCACCCGGAACGGGGGACAAGAGACCCAGTACTTC. Translated, it gives CATRNGGQETQYF.

The chain couples TRBV6-2 or TRBV6-3 to TRBJ2-2; 10 bases are a match to TRBD2. Trimming removed 6 bases from V and 0 bases from J; junction bases left unmatched: 7. Germline values: CDR1 MNHEY, CDR2 SVGEGT. This CDR3 region has 17 residues. The CDR3 nucleotides are TGTGCCAGCAGCCCTAGACTAGCGGGTCCGAACACCGGGGAGCTGTTTTTT. The encoded protein is CASSPRLAGPNTGELFF.

This clonotype has a count of ten or more. This chain links TRBV4-2 with TRBJ1-1; perhaps TRBD1 as D (5 bases). Germline values: CDR1 LGHNA, CDR2 YNFKEQ. V lost 1 base, J lost 0 bases, and 6 bases lay in between. The CDR3 runs to 14 residues. CDR3 protein: CASSQAGVNTEAFF. For the CDR3, the DNA is TGTGCCAGCAGCCAAGCGGGGGTGAACACTGAAGCTTTCTTT.

This clonotype has a count of ten or more. V gene TRBV27 combines with J gene TRBJ2-2, with D tentatively TRBD1 (6 bases). Germline V CDR1 and CDR2: MNHEY, SMNVEV (reference sequence). Deletions cut 4 bases from V and 8 bases from J, with 14 bases between. CDR3 length: 14 residues. In nucleotides, the CDR3 is TGTGCCAGCAGTTCACGGACAGTCCCAGGGGAGCTGTTTTTT. Its translation: CASSSRTVPGELFF.

The V and J genes are TRBV7-8 and TRBJ1-4; 9 bases align to TRBD1. Germline V gives CDR1 SGHVS, CDR2 FQNEAQ. Unmatched junction bases numbered 7, after V lost 5 bases and J lost 6 bases. The CDR3 is 15 amino acids. This CDR3 reads CASSPGQGRYEKLFF. The CDR3 DNA reads TGTGCCAGCAGCCCAGGACAGGGGCGCTATGAAAAACTGTTTTTT. Full variable domain (outside the CDR3, taken from reference TRBV7-8 and TRBJ1-4): GAGVSQSPRYKVAKRGQDVALRCDPISGHVSLFWYQQALGQGPEFLTYFQNEAQLDKSGLPSDRFFAERPEGSVSTLKIQRTQQEDSAVYLCASSPGQGRYEKLFFGSGTQLSVL.

This clonotype showed up many times. The chain carries TRBV4-3 and TRBJ2-7; 7 bases line up with TRBD1. Trimming at V came to 1 base and at J to 7 bases, leaving 4 bases not matched to a gene. The CDR3 consists of 13 residues. The V gene's germline CDR1 is LGHNA and CDR2 YSLEER. The DNA for the CDR3 is TGCGCCAGCAGCCAAGGACAGGGCCGAGAGCAGTACTTC. Translating it yields CASSQGQGREQYF.

This clonotype came up a few times. This chain links TRBV7-3 with TRBJ2-1, with 12 bases matching TRBD2. Germline CDR1 and CDR2: SGHTA and FQGTGA. This CDR3 is 12 amino acids long. The trim removed 6 bases at V and 10 bases at J, leaving 1 base unmatched. Here the CDR3 reads CASRGTSGEQFF. CDR3 DNA sequence: TGTGCCAGCAGGGGGACTAGCGGGGAGCAGTTCTTC.